These 24 T cell receptor beta chains were all obtained from the same sample, sequenced in a study of tumor-infiltrating lymphocytes in localized non-small cell lung cancer. The data were produced by immunoSEQ multiplex PCR, yet TCRdb's version contains in-frame clones alone and is incomplete. The sample comprises 10,000 or so clones, 70% to 80% of which are singletons, and under 20% rests with the top ten. The source material was uninvolved lung tissue not adjacent to the tumor. The receptor set was obtained from a human donor with non-small cell lung cancer.

This clone is categorized as medium-sized. The V gene is TRBV7-9, the J gene TRBJ1-2, with D unclear. V was clipped by 3 bases and J by 6 bases, with 8 bases between them. The CDR3 is 12 amino acids. Germline loops: CDR1 SEHNR, CDR2 FQNEAQ (reference sequence). CDR3 protein: CASSFSEDGYTF. The CDR3 nucleotides are TGTGCCAGCAGCTTCAGCGAAGATGGCTACACCTTC.

The CDR3 nucleotides are TGTGCCATCAGGAAAGAAGACAATCAGCCCCAGCATTTT. This gives the protein CAIRKEDNQPQHF. The V call is TRBV10-3, the J call TRBJ1-5; D remains unclear. V gave up 6 bases and J gave up 3 bases, with 9 bases separating them. From germline, CDR1 is ENHRY and CDR2 SYGVKD. The CDR3 length is 13 residues.

V usage is TRBV4-2 and J usage is TRBJ2-7, with 9 positions matching TRBD2. After removal of 0 bases from V and 0 bases from J, the junction contained 3 bases not matched to a gene. CDR3 length: 16 residues. Germline loops: CDR1 LGHNA, CDR2 YNFKEQ. The DNA of the CDR3 is TGTGCCAGCAGCCAAGATCCTAGCGGGGACTCCTACGAGCAGTACTTC. Translating it yields CASSQDPSGDSYEQYF.

CDR3 DNA sequence: TGCGCCAGCAGGCCGGGGACAGGGGGCCCAGATACGCAGTATTTT. It specifies CASRPGTGGPDTQYF. The chain couples TRBV5-1 to TRBJ2-3; 12 bases align to TRBD1. In germline, CDR1 is SGHRS, CDR2 YFSETQ. The CDR3 covers 15 residues. Trimming took 5 bases from V and 4 from J; bases not matched to a gene: 5.

In its sample, this clone was seen once. The CDR3 protein is CAWSLREGEAFF. For the CDR3, the DNA is TGTGCCTGGAGTCTAAGGGAAGGTGAAGCTTTCTTT. The rearrangement links TRBV30 to TRBJ1-1; D gene ambiguous. Per the germline V gene, CDR1 is GTSNPN and CDR2 is SVGIG (reference sequence). The CDR3 has 12 residues. The V end lost 2 bases, the J end lost 7 bases, and 11 bases lay between the germline ends.

This sequence joins TRBV11-3 and TRBJ2-1; D could derive from TRBD1 or TRBD2 (7 bases each). V shed 0 bases and J shed 0 bases, with 15 bases lying between them. This CDR3 is built from 18 residues. CDR1 is SGHNT, CDR2 YENEEA, per germline. CDR3 residues: CASSLDQGGSSSYNEQFF. CDR3 coding DNA: TGTGCCAGCAGCTTAGATCAGGGGGGGTCCAGCTCCTACAATGAGCAGTTCTTC.

The gene calls are TRBV14 and TRBJ2-3, with D unclear. The CDR3 runs 16 residues. V was trimmed by 0 bases and J by 0 bases, leaving 10 bases between them. CDR1 is SGHDN and CDR2 is FVKESK in the germline V gene. In DNA form, the CDR3 reads TGTGCCAGCAGCCAAGATTCCACCGCAAGCACAGATACGCAGTATTTT. It specifies CASSQDSTASTDTQYF.

The chain carries TRBV5-1 and TRBJ2-5, with D possibly matching TRBD1 (6 bases). The CDR3 runs 15 residues. Looked up from germline, CDR1 is SGHRS and CDR2 is YFSETQ. The V end lost 6 bases, the J end lost 2 bases, and 17 bases lay between the germline ends. The CDR3 sequence: CASTYRTGLQETQYF. The CDR3 DNA reads as TGCGCCAGCACCTACCGAACAGGGTTGCAAGAGACCCAGTACTTC.

J is TRBJ2-1 and V is TRBV7-9, with TRBD2 identical over 10 bases. Trimming removed 2 bases from V and 7 bases from J; junction bases left unmatched: 8. The CDR3 contains 16 residues. The germline V gene encodes CDR1 SEHNR and CDR2 FQNEAQ (reference sequence). CDR3 DNA sequence: TGTGCCAGCAGCTTACGAGCGGGGGGGCCTCGGAATGAGCAGTTCTTC. This translates into CASSLRAGGPRNEQFF.

This clone was found a few times. This chain joins TRBV6-5 and TRBJ2-2; D might be TRBD1 (7 bases). The length of the CDR3 is 14 residues. CDR1 and CDR2 from the germline V gene are MNHEY and SVGAGI. Trimming cost V 9 bases and J 7 bases, with 18 bases left between them. CDR3 sequence (DNA): TGTGCCAGTCTGGAGGGGGCTATGGGCGGGGAGCTGTTTTTT. Protein sequence: CASLEGAMGGELFF.

The gene calls are TRBV6-5 and TRBJ1-3; no clear D gene. Per germline, CDR1 MNHEY and CDR2 SVGAGI. The CDR3 extends over 15 amino acids. Trimming cost V 0 bases and J 0 bases, with 6 bases left between them. The CDR3 protein is CASSYSLTSGNTIYF. Written as DNA, the CDR3 is TGTGCCAGCAGTTACTCACTCACCTCTGGAAACACCATATATTTT.

This clone was observed once. The V and J genes are TRBV20-1 and TRBJ1-2, with a possible D match to TRBD1 (6 bases). The CDR3 extends over 11 amino acids. Per the germline V gene, CDR1 is DFQATT and CDR2 is SNEGSKA (reference sequence). The CDR3 loop is CCRGGNYGYTF. The CDR3 DNA reads as TGCTGTCGAGGGGGGAACTATGGCTACACCTTC.

The J gene is TRBJ1-6, the V gene TRBV6-5, with 8 bases lining up with TRBD1. There are 15 residues in the CDR3. The ends lost 1 base at V and 8 bases at J; junction bases unmatched: 4. Germline values: CDR1 MNHEY, CDR2 SVGAGI. The CDR3: CASSYLRTGYSPLHF. DNA for the CDR3: TGTGCCAGCAGTTACTTGCGGACAGGGTATTCACCCCTCCACTTT.

This chain joins TRBV6-1 and TRBJ2-7; 9 bases match TRBD1. V dropped 4 bases and J dropped 4; count of bases not matched to a gene: 5. This CDR3 region has 14 residues. Germline V gene lookup returns CDR1 MNHNS and CDR2 SASEGT. The CDR3 region has the DNA TGTGCCAGCAGTGGACAGGGGGTTATTTACGAGCAGTACTTC. It translates to CASSGQGVIYEQYF.

CDR3 region: CASSQQMRDTQYF. DNA of the CDR3: TGTGCCAGCAGCCAGCAGATGCGGGATACGCAGTATTTT. The chain has TRBV14 and TRBJ2-3; D is undetermined. CDR3 length: 13 amino acids. Germline assignment: CDR1 SGHDN and CDR2 FVKESK. V lost 3 bases and J 6 bases, leaving 10 bases between the germline ends. The whole variable domain, filled in from reference TRBV14 and TRBJ2-3, reads EAGVTQFPSHSVIEKGQTVTLRCDPISGHDNLYWYRRVMGKEIKFLLHFVKESKQDESGMPNNRFLAERTGGTYSTLKVQPAELEDSGVYFCASSQQMRDTQYFGPGTRLTVL.

The J gene is TRBJ1-1, the V gene TRBV7-9, with 9 nucleotides matching TRBD1. The CDR3 consists of 16 residues. The V gene end was trimmed by 1 base and the J gene end by 0 bases; junction bases not matched to a gene: 3. Germline assignment: CDR1 SEHNR and CDR2 FQNEAQ (reference sequence). The CDR3 spells CASSLEGTGMNTEAFF. The DNA of the CDR3 is TGTGCCAGCAGCTTAGAGGGGACAGGGATGAACACTGAAGCTTTCTTT.

This clone was counted a few times. The V call is TRBV4-1, the J call TRBJ1-5, with unresolved D. Trimming cost V 1 base and J 0 bases, with 7 bases left between them. Germline CDR1 MGHRA, CDR2 YSYEKL. This CDR3 comprises 15 residues. The CDR3 sequence: CASSQGMGSNQPQHF. The CDR3 DNA is TGCGCCAGCAGCCAAGGTATGGGTAGCAATCAGCCCCAGCATTTT.

The chain joins TRBV4-1 to TRBJ1-4; no clear D. V lost 2 bases to trimming and J lost 0 bases, with 4 bases between them. The CDR3 has 14 amino acids. Germline CDR1 and CDR2: MGHRA and YSYEKL. The CDR3 region has the DNA TGCGCCAGCAGCCAACAGACAACTAATGAAAAACTGTTTTTT. Translated, it gives CASSQQTTNEKLFF.

The gene calls are TRBV6-6 and TRBJ2-7; TRBD2 might be the D (6 bases). This CDR3 has 13 amino acids. V lost 7 bases and J lost 3, with 13 bases in between. The germline V gene encodes CDR1 MNHNY and CDR2 SVGAGI (reference sequence). The CDR3: CASNAGLYYEQYF. Here the CDR3 DNA reads TGTGCCAGCAACGCGGGACTCTACTACGAGCAGTACTTC.

This chain connects TRBV7-8 to TRBJ1-1; 8 nucleotides align to TRBD1. This CDR3 is built from 14 residues. J lost 1 base, V lost 2 bases, and 0 bases had no gene match. The germline V gene has CDR1 SGHVS and CDR2 FQNEAQ. The CDR3: CASSLQGANTEAFF. CDR3 DNA sequence: TGTGCCAGCAGCTTACAGGGGGCGAACACTGAAGCTTTCTTT.

V usage is TRBV27 and J usage is TRBJ2-3; D might be TRBD1 (5 bases). V dropped 7 bases and J dropped 1 base, with 15 bases sitting between them. Germline lookup yields CDR1 MNHEY and CDR2 SMNVEV (reference sequence). The CDR3 has 15 residues. DNA of the CDR3: TGTGCCAGCACCCCCGCCTTAGGGGGCACAGATACGCAGTATTTT. Protein product: CASTPALGGTDTQYF.

The chain has TRBV19 and TRBJ2-3, with D tentatively TRBD2 (5 bases). The CDR3 runs to 14 residues. Looked up from germline, CDR1 is LNHDA and CDR2 is SQIVND (reference sequence). V lost 8 bases to trimming and J lost 4 bases, with 16 bases between them. CDR3 in DNA: TGTGCCAGTGGAGAAGGGCCGAGGGCAGATACGCAGTATTTT. It specifies CASGEGPRADTQYF.

The chain couples TRBV10-3 to TRBJ1-3; possibly TRBD1 for D (5 bases). Trimming removed 10 bases at V and 0 bases at J, with 16 bases between. Germline CDR1 is ENHRY and CDR2 is SYGVKD. The CDR3 covers 15 residues. The CDR3 nucleotides read TGTGCCACTTTGGGGGAGAGGTTCTCTGGAAACACCATATATTTT. It codes for CATLGERFSGNTIYF.

J is TRBJ1-4 and V is TRBV5-5, with a tentative D call TRBD1 (5 bases). Trimming stripped 6 bases from V and 2 bases from J, with 14 bases between. The CDR3 is 15 residues long. CDR1 and CDR2 from the germline V gene are SGHKS and YYEKEE (reference sequence). CDR3 sequence reads: CASTRSGGTNEKLFF. CDR3 in DNA: TGTGCCAGCACCCGGAGCGGGGGGACTAATGAAAAACTGTTTTTT.